The next 24 T cell receptor beta chains were all read from a single sample in a study of blood T cells in healthy people across ages. A sample-barcoded 5' primer and a J-beta primer mix were used in a second PCR of roughly 6 to 11 cycles. MiXCR, applied by TCRdb to the 5' RACE reads, yields one record per CDR3 protein. The sample consists of roughly 720,000 distinct CDR3 sequences, roughly 50% of them appearing once. Material: blood. All receptors come from a man older than 75 in good health.

This rearrangement joins TRBV15 to TRBJ2-1; D not certain. In germline, CDR1 is LNHNV, CDR2 YYDKDF (reference sequence). This CDR3 has 14 residues. V was trimmed by 0 bases and J by 6 bases, leaving 9 bases between them. The CDR3 nucleotides read TGTGCCACCAGCAGAGACCAGCTCGGCAATGAGCAGTTCTTC. Its protein product is CATSRDQLGNEQFF.

The V and J genes are TRBV20-1 and TRBJ2-3, with TRBD2 matching over 11 bases. CDR3 length equals 16 residues. Trimming took 6 bases from V and 6 from J; bases not matched to a gene: 14. Germline CDR1 is DFQATT and CDR2 is SNEGSKA (reference sequence). CDR3 sequence reads: CSAPGLAGRRADTQYF. In nucleotides, the CDR3 is TGCAGTGCCCCCGGACTAGCGGGCCGCCGAGCGGATACGCAGTATTTT.

The V gene is TRBV20-1, the J gene TRBJ2-1; D is possibly TRBD1 or TRBD2 (6 bases each). The CDR3 length is 13 residues. Looked up from germline, CDR1 is DFQATT and CDR2 is SNEGSKA (reference sequence). Trimming removed 4 bases from V and 8 bases from J, with 15 bases in between. Here the CDR3 reads CSAIQTGAYEQFF. The DNA for the CDR3 is TGCAGTGCTATCCAGACGGGGGCGTATGAGCAGTTCTTC.

This chain uses TRBV2 with TRBJ2-3, with 7 bases lining up with TRBD2. Germline V gene sequence: CDR1 SNHLY, CDR2 FYNNEI. V shed 7 bases, J shed 14 bases, and the junction held 12 bases outside the gene matches. This CDR3 is 12 amino acids long. The DNA for the CDR3 is TGTGCCAGCACCCGAGATGGGGGGGAGGCGTATTTT. Translation gives CASTRDGGEAYF.

The chain uses TRBV7-9 and TRBJ1-1; tentative D call: TRBD1 (5 bases). The CDR3 consists of 13 residues. With 5 bases removed from V and 6 bases from J, the gap between germline ends came to 13 bases. The germline CDR1 and CDR2 sequences are SEHNR and FQNEAQ (reference sequence). The CDR3 sequence is CASSPSGRAEAFF. In DNA, the CDR3 is TGTGCCAGCAGCCCCTCGGGGCGGGCTGAAGCTTTCTTT.

The V gene is TRBV10-3, the J gene TRBJ2-3; D remains ambiguous. Per the germline V gene, CDR1 is ENHRY and CDR2 is SYGVKD. CDR3 length equals 16 residues. V was clipped by 4 bases and J by 0 bases, with 14 bases between them. The CDR3 spells CAISGGRSRSTDTQYF. As DNA, the CDR3 is TGTGCCATCAGTGGCGGCAGGAGCAGGAGCACAGATACGCAGTATTTT.

The chain links TRBV5-6 to TRBJ2-6; D may match TRBD1 or TRBD2 (5 bases each). CDR1 is SGHDT, CDR2 YYEEEE, per germline. Trimming removed 4 bases from V and 0 bases from J, with 14 bases in between. The CDR3 is 17 amino acids. The CDR3 protein is CASSPGYGVSGANVLTF. The CDR3 bases are TGTGCCAGCAGCCCAGGGTACGGGGTCTCTGGGGCCAACGTCCTGACTTTC.

The chain carries TRBV13 and TRBJ2-7; 10 bases are shared with TRBD2. Trimming cost V 0 bases and J 6 bases; bases outside gene matches: 5. This CDR3 is 15 amino acids long. Germline V gives CDR1 PRHDT, CDR2 FYEKMQ (reference sequence). The CDR3, as DNA: TGTGCCAGCAGCTTAGGAGCGGGAGGGCCAGGCGAGCAGTACTTC. Translation gives CASSLGAGGPGEQYF.

The V and J genes are TRBV29-1 and TRBJ2-1, with 11 nucleotides matching TRBD2. This CDR3 contains 14 residues. The germline gives CDR1 SQVTM, CDR2 ANQGSEA. Trimming removed 8 bases from V and 2 bases from J; junction bases left unmatched: 5. This chain's CDR3 is CSLGGLAAYNEQFF. In DNA form, the CDR3 reads TGCAGCCTTGGGGGACTAGCGGCCTACAATGAGCAGTTCTTC.

The CDR3 loop is CASSPLRQATFYNEQFF. Written as DNA, the CDR3 is TGCGCCAGCAGCCCCCTCCGACAGGCTACCTTTTACAATGAGCAGTTCTTC. The rearrangement uses TRBV10-2 and TRBJ2-1, with D possibly TRBD1 on 6 matching bases. This CDR3 comprises 17 residues. Germline CDR1 and CDR2: WSHSY and SAAADI. Between the trimmed V and J ends, which lost 6 bases and 4 bases, there was a span of 22 bases.

This clonotype occurred once. The CDR3 DNA sequence: TGTGCCAGCAGCCCTGCCCAAGGGAGCTATGGCTACACCTTC. Residues: CASSPAQGSYGYTF. The chain uses TRBV7-6 and TRBJ1-2; D is unclear. The germline gives CDR1 SGHVS, CDR2 FNYEAQ. The CDR3 spans 14 residues. Between the trimmed V and J ends, which lost 5 bases and 4 bases, there was a span of 14 bases.

This clonotype was counted once. The J gene is TRBJ1-2, the V gene TRBV7-2; D unresolved. The CDR3 is 14 residues long. V was clipped by 2 bases and J by 1 base, with 8 bases between them. Looked up from germline, CDR1 is SGHTA and CDR2 is FQGNSA. The DNA for the CDR3 is TGTGCCAGCAGCTTAATCGGGTATAACTATGGCTACACCTTC. It translates to CASSLIGYNYGYTF.

J is TRBJ2-5 and V is TRBV3-1; D possibly corresponds to TRBD2 (6 bases). Trimming took 2 bases from V and 11 from J, leaving 30 bases between them. CDR3 length: 18 residues. The V gene's germline CDR1 is LGHDT and CDR2 YNNKEL (reference sequence). CDR3 in DNA: TGTGCCAGCAGCCAACGTGTGCGGCCTAGCGCTGTCTACAATGAGCAGTACTTC. As protein: CASSQRVRPSAVYNEQYF.

This clonotype was counted a single time. CDR3 DNA: TGCGCCAGCAGCTTGATCAGGGGCCGGGACTCACACAATGAGCAGTTCTTC. It specifies CASSLIRGRDSHNEQFF. The chain employs TRBV5-1 and TRBJ2-1; D tentatively reads TRBD1 or TRBD2 (6 bases each). Trimming took 1 base from V and 5 from J, leaving 19 bases between them. In germline, CDR1 is SGHRS, CDR2 YFSETQ. CDR3 size: 17 residues.

The chain joins TRBV5-1 to TRBJ2-1, with D unresolved. Per germline, CDR1 SGHRS and CDR2 YFSETQ. V dropped 4 bases and J dropped 0 bases, with 11 bases sitting between them. This CDR3 has 15 amino acids. This CDR3 reads CASSPLGISYNEQFF. CDR3 coding DNA: TGCGCCAGCAGCCCCCTCGGTATCTCCTACAATGAGCAGTTCTTC.

The V gene is TRBV6-1, the J gene TRBJ1-2, with D hard to call. Germline CDR1 and CDR2: MNHNS and SASEGT. The CDR3 loop spans 14 amino acids. The V end was cut by 0 bases, the J end by 4 bases, with 9 bases between. The CDR3 spells CASSEAVGSYGYTF. The CDR3 DNA sequence: TGTGCCAGCAGTGAAGCTGTCGGGTCCTATGGCTACACCTTC.

The chain employs TRBV5-1 and TRBJ1-4; TRBD1 matches 10 bases. Germline V gene sequence: CDR1 SGHRS, CDR2 YFSETQ. With V trimmed by 3 bases and J by 7 bases, 6 bases remained unmatched. The CDR3 length is 15 residues. The CDR3 nucleotides read TGCGCCAGCAGCTCACCGGGACAGGGGATTGAAAAACTGTTTTTT. As protein: CASSSPGQGIEKLFF.

This chain's CDR3 is CASSFGTGETEAFF. As DNA, the CDR3 is TGTGCCAGCAGCTTCGGGACAGGGGAGACTGAAGCTTTCTTT. This sequence joins TRBV7-6 and TRBJ1-1, with 10 positions matching TRBD1. J was trimmed by 5 bases and V by 3 bases; bases with no gene match: 3. The CDR3 sequence is 14 residues long. Per the germline V gene, CDR1 is SGHVS and CDR2 is FNYEAQ.

V usage is TRBV6-6 and J usage is TRBJ2-5; 13 nucleotides line up with TRBD2. Near its end, the DNA agrees better with TRBJ2-7, so the J call may be wrong. This CDR3 has 17 amino acids. Germline loops: CDR1 MNHNY, CDR2 SVGAGI (reference sequence). This CDR3 reads CASSYRTSGRALYEQYF. CDR3 sequence (DNA): TGTGCCAGCAGTTACCGTACTAGCGGGAGGGCCCTCTACGAGCAGTACTTC.

The rearrangement uses TRBV7-3 and TRBJ2-3; TRBD2 is a possible D gene (6 bases). V was pared by 0 bases and J by 1 base, with 14 bases between. Germline V gene lookup returns CDR1 SGHTA and CDR2 FQGTGA. The CDR3 covers 17 residues. CDR3 protein: CASSLTGLTGGTDTQYF. For the CDR3, the DNA is TGTGCCAGCAGCTTAACCGGCCTAACGGGAGGCACAGATACGCAGTATTTT.

To note about this clonotype: Mismatch with germline at one junction end may stem from a read error. The V and J genes are TRBV5-1 and TRBJ2-1; a possible D gene is TRBD1 (5 bases). Looked up from germline, CDR1 is SGHRS and CDR2 is YFSETQ. The CDR3 runs to 15 residues. CDR3 residues: CVSSLGPIPNNEQFF. In DNA form, the CDR3 reads TGCGTCAGCAGCTTGGGGCCGATCCCCAACAATGAGCAGTTCTTC. The full variable domain, with the rest looked up from reference TRBV5-1 and TRBJ2-1, is KAGVTQTPRYLIKTRGQQVTLSCSPISGHRSVSWYQQTPGQGLQFLFEYFSETQRNKGNFPGRFSGRQFSNSRSEMNVSTLELGDSALYLCVSSLGPIPNNEQFFGPGTRLTVL.

The chain employs TRBV7-9 and TRBJ1-2, with 7 bases fitting TRBD1. Germline lookup yields CDR1 SEHNR and CDR2 FQNEAQ (reference sequence). The junction had 5 bases not matched to a gene; V was cut back by 5 bases and J by 2 bases. CDR3 length: 14 residues. CDR3 nucleotides: TGTGCCAGCAGCCGACAGGGCGAGAACTATGGCTACACCTTC. Encoded protein: CASSRQGENYGYTF. The whole variable domain, remainder taken from reference TRBV7-9 and TRBJ1-2, is DTGVSQNPRHKITKRGQNVTFRCDPISEHNRLYWYRQTLGQGPEFLTYFQNEAQLEKSRLLSDRFSAERPKGSFSTLEIQRTEQGDSAMYLCASSRQGENYGYTFGSGTRLTVV.

V usage is TRBV12-3 or TRBV12-4 and J usage is TRBJ2-1; D remains unclear. The CDR3 is made up of 11 amino acids. Trimming took off 10 bases at V and 7 bases at J, with 11 bases between the two ends. CDR3 in DNA: TGTGCCACCCGAGTCCGAAATGAGCAGTTCTTC. The encoded protein is CATRVRNEQFF.

J is TRBJ2-1 and V is TRBV2, with D possibly being TRBD2 (6 bases). Deletions cut 4 bases from V and 3 bases from J, with 10 bases between. The germline gives CDR1 SNHLY, CDR2 FYNNEI. The CDR3 totals 14 residues. The CDR3, as DNA: TGTGCCAGCAGTGGACAAGCGGGCTACAATGAGCAGTTCTTC. It codes for CASSGQAGYNEQFF.